The rows below give T cell receptor beta chains drawn from one sample of a study of cytomegalovirus exposure and HLA in healthy donors. Using immunoSEQ multiplex PCR, the repertoire was profiled, and TCRdb retains in-frame clones only, with some absent. Of over 130,000 clones detected, around 85% appear once; the ten largest clones hold 1.2%. The specimen sequenced was PBMCs. The receptors shown here come from a female donor in good health and CMV-seronegative. The CDR3 runs from the conserved cysteine through the conserved F or W. Fields, in order: J gene, V gene, CDR3 length, D gene, CDR3 DNA, CDR3 protein. D genes are given only for firm matches.

j_call: TRBJ2-1
v_call: TRBV5-1
cdr3_length: 14
d_call: TRBD2
cdr3_nt: TGCGCCAGCAGCTTAGGGACTAGCATCACTGAGCAGTTCTTC
cdr3_aa: CASSLGTSITEQFF

j_call: TRBJ2-1
v_call: TRBV7-9
cdr3_length: 15
d_call: NA
cdr3_nt: TGTGCCAGCAGCTTAGAGCGAGGTTTCGGGAATGAGCAGTTCTTC
cdr3_aa: CASSLERGFGNEQFF

j_call: TRBJ2-5
v_call: TRBV7-9
cdr3_length: 15
d_call: NA
cdr3_nt: TGTGCCAGCAGCTTAGGGCTGTCACCAGGAGAGACCCAGTACTTC
cdr3_aa: CASSLGLSPGETQYF

j_call: TRBJ2-3
v_call: TRBV5-4
cdr3_length: 12
d_call: NA
cdr3_nt: TGTGCCAGCAGCTCTAGTTTAGATACGCAGTATTTT
cdr3_aa: CASSSSLDTQYF

j_call: TRBJ1-5
v_call: TRBV7-6
cdr3_length: 17
d_call: NA
cdr3_nt: TGTGCCAGCAGCCCAGGGGAGGGGACGGGTAGCAATCAGCCCCAGCATTTT
cdr3_aa: CASSPGEGTGSNQPQHF

j_call: TRBJ1-1
v_call: TRBV30
cdr3_length: 12
d_call: NA
cdr3_nt: TGTGCCTGGAGTCACGGGAACACTGAAGCTTTCTTT
cdr3_aa: CAWSHGNTEAFF

j_call: TRBJ2-5
v_call: TRBV2
cdr3_length: 20
d_call: TRBD1
cdr3_nt: TGTGCCAGCAGTTTTCCCGGGACAGGGGGTCTAGCGGGTTACCAAGAGACCCAGTACTTC
cdr3_aa: CASSFPGTGGLAGYQETQYF

j_call: TRBJ1-2
v_call: TRBV6-5
cdr3_length: 14
d_call: NA
cdr3_nt: TGTGCCAGCAGTTACTCCGGACAGCTCCCCGGCTACACCTTC
cdr3_aa: CASSYSGQLPGYTF

j_call: TRBJ2-7
v_call: TRBV28
cdr3_length: 13
d_call: NA
cdr3_nt: TGTGCCAGCACTCAGGACTGGTCCTACGAGCAGTACTTC
cdr3_aa: CASTQDWSYEQYF

j_call: TRBJ1-1
v_call: TRBV5-6
cdr3_length: 13
d_call: NA
cdr3_nt: TGTGCCAGCAGCTTGGAGGCAGGGAATGAAGCTTTCTTT
cdr3_aa: CASSLEAGNEAFF

j_call: TRBJ2-2
v_call: TRBV6-5
cdr3_length: 13
d_call: NA
cdr3_nt: TGTGCCAGCACCGCACAGGACACCGGGGAGCTGTTTTTT
cdr3_aa: CASTAQDTGELFF

j_call: TRBJ1-1
v_call: TRBV9
cdr3_length: 14
d_call: NA
cdr3_nt: TGTGCCAGCAGCGTAGATGGAGTGAACACTGAAGCTTTCTTT
cdr3_aa: CASSVDGVNTEAFF

j_call: TRBJ1-1
v_call: TRBV19
cdr3_length: 15
d_call: NA
cdr3_nt: TGTGCCAGTAGTATAGATCAGGCAGGCCGCACTGAAGCTTTCTTT
cdr3_aa: CASSIDQAGRTEAFF

j_call: TRBJ1-5
v_call: TRBV12-2
cdr3_length: 15
d_call: NA
cdr3_nt: TGTGCAAGTCGCTACCTCGGACAGCCCGATCAGCCCCAGCATTTT
cdr3_aa: CASRYLGQPDQPQHF

j_call: TRBJ1-1
v_call: TRBV15
cdr3_length: 14
d_call: NA
cdr3_nt: TGTGCCACCAGCAGAGATACAGTGAACACTGAAGCTTTCTTT
cdr3_aa: CATSRDTVNTEAFF

j_call: TRBJ2-1
v_call: TRBV13
cdr3_length: 14
d_call: TRBD2
cdr3_nt: TGTGCCAGCAGCCCAAGCGGGATGAGCAATGAGCAGTTCTTC
cdr3_aa: CASSPSGMSNEQFF

j_call: TRBJ2-1
v_call: TRBV29-1
cdr3_length: 13
d_call: TRBD2
cdr3_nt: TGCAGCGTTCAGGCTAGCGGGAGGCATGAGCAGTTCTTC
cdr3_aa: CSVQASGRHEQFF

j_call: TRBJ2-5
v_call: TRBV5-4
cdr3_length: 15
d_call: NA
cdr3_nt: TGTGCCAGCAGCTTGCGTCTAGCGCCCAGAGAGACCCAGTACTTC
cdr3_aa: CASSLRLAPRETQYF

j_call: TRBJ1-1
v_call: TRBV28
cdr3_length: 16
d_call: TRBD1
cdr3_nt: TGTGCCAGCAGTTCGGGACAGGGGGCGATTGTGCCTGAAGCTTTCTTT
cdr3_aa: CASSSGQGAIVPEAFF

j_call: TRBJ1-3
v_call: TRBV19
cdr3_length: 15
d_call: NA
cdr3_nt: TGTGCCAGTAGTATTACAGGGTACTCTGGAAACACCATATATTTT
cdr3_aa: CASSITGYSGNTIYF